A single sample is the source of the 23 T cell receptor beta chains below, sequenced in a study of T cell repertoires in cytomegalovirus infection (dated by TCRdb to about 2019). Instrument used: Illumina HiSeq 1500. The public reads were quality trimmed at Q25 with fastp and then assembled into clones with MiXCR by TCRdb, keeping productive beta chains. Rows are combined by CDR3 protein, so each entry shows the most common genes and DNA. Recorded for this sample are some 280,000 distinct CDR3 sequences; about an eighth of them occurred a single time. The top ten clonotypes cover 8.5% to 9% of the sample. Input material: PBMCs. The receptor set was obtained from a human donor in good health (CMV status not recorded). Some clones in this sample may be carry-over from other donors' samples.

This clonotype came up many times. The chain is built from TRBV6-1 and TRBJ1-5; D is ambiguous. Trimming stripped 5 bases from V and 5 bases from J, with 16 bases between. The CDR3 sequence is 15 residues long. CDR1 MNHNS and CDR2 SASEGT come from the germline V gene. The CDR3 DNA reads TGTGCCAGCAGTTATACATCGGCGTCCCATCAGCCCCAGCATTTT. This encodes CASSYTSASHQPQHF.

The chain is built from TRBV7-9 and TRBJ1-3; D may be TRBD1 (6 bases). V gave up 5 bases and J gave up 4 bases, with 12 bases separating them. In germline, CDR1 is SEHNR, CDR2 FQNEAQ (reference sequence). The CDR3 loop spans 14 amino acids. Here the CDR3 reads CASSPWDNGNTIYF. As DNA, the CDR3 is TGTGCCAGCAGCCCGTGGGACAACGGAAACACCATATATTTT.

The CDR3 is CASSSGTSGGTYEQYF. The CDR3 coding sequence is TGTGCCAGCAGTTCCGGGACTAGCGGGGGGACCTACGAGCAGTACTTC. This chain links TRBV6-2 or TRBV6-3 with TRBJ2-7; 15 nucleotides align to TRBD2. CDR3 length: 16 residues. Germline loops: CDR1 MNHEY, CDR2 SVGEGT. V dropped 4 bases and J dropped 2; count of bases not matched to a gene: 3.

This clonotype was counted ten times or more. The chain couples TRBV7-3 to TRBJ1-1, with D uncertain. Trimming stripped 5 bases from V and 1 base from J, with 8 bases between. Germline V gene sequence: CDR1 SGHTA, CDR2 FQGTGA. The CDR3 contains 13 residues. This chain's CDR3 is CASSPIGNTEAFF. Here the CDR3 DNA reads TGTGCCAGCAGCCCCATCGGGAACACTGAAGCTTTCTTT.

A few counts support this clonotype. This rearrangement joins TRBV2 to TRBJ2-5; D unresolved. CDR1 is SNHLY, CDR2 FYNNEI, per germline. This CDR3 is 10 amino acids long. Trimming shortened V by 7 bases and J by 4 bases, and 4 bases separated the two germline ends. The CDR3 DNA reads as TGTGCCAGCAATCGAGAGACCCAGTACTTC. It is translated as CASNRETQYF.

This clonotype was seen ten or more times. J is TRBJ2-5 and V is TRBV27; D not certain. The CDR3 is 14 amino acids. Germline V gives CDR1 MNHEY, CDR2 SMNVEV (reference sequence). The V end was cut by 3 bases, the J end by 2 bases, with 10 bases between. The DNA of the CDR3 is TGTGCCAGCAGTTTGGGCAGGTCACAAGAGACCCAGTACTTC. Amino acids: CASSLGRSQETQYF.

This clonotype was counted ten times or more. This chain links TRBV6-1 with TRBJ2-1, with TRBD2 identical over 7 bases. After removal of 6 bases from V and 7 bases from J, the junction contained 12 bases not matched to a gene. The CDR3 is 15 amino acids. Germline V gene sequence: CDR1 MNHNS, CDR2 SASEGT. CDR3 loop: CASRQIAGERNEQFF. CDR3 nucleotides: TGTGCCAGCAGGCAAATTGCGGGGGAGAGGAATGAGCAGTTCTTC.

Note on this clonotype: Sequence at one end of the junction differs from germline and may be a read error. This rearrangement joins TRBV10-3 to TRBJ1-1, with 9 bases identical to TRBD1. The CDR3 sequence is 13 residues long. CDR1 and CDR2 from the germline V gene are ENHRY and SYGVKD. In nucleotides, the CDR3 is TGTTCCATCAGTAAACAGGGGGCCGCTGAAGCTTTCTTT. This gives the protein CSISKQGAAEAFF.

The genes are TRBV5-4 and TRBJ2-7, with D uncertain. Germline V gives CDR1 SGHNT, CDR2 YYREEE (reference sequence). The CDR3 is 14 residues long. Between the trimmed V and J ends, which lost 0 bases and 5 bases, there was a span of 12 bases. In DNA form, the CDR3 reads TGTGCCAGCAGCTTGGTGATGGTTCCCAACGAGCAGTACTTC. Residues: CASSLVMVPNEQYF.

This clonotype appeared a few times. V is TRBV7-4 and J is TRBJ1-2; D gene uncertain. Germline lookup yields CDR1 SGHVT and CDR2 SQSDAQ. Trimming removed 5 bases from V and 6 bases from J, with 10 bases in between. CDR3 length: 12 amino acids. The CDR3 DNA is TGTGCCAGCAGCCCAGGATCTAATGGCTACACCTTC. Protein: CASSPGSNGYTF.

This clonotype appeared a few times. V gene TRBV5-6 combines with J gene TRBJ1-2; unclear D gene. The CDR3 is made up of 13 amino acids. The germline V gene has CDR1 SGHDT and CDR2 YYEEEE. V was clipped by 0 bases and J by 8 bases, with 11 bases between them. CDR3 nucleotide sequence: TGTGCCAGCAGCTTGGTGGGCTGGGAAGGCTACACCTTC. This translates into CASSLVGWEGYTF.

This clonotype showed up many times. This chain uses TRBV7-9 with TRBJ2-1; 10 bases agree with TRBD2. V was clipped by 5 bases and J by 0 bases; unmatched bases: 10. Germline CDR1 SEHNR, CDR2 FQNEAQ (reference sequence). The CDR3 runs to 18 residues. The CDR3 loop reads CASSPVLAGSSSYNEQFF. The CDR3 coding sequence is TGTGCCAGCAGCCCAGTACTAGCGGGATCGAGCTCCTACAATGAGCAGTTCTTC.

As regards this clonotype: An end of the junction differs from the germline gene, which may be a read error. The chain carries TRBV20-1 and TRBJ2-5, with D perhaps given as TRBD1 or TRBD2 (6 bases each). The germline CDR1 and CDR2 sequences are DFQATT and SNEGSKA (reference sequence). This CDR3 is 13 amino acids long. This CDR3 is CSAHEGGQGTQYF. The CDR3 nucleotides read TGCAGTGCCCACGAGGGGGGCCAAGGGACCCAGTACTTC.

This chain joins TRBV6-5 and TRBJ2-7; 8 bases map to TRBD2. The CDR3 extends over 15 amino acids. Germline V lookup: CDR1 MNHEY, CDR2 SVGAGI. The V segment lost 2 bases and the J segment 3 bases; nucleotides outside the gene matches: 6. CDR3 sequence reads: CASSYGTSGIYEQYF. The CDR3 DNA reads TGTGCCAGCAGTTACGGTACTAGCGGAATCTACGAGCAGTACTTC.

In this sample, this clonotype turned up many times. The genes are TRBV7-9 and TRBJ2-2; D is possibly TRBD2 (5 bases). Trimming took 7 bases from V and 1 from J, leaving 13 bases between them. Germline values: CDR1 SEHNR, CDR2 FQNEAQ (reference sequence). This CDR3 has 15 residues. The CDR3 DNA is TGTGCCAGCATCCACCCGGGGAGGAACACCGGGGAGCTGTTTTTT. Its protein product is CASIHPGRNTGELFF.

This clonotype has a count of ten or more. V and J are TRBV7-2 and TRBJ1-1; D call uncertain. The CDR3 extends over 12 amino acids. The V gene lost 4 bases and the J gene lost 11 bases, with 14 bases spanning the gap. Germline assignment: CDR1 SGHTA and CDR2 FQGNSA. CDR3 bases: TGTGCCAGCAGCTACGATTCGAGTGGGGCTTTCTTT. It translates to CASSYDSSGAFF.

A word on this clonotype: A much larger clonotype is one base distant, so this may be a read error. CDR3 residues: CARSLAGTGGSYGYTF. CDR3 coding DNA: TGTGCCAGGAGCTTAGCGGGTACAGGGGGCTCCTATGGCTACACCTTC. This chain joins TRBV11-1 and TRBJ1-2; TRBD1 matches 9 bases. CDR1 and CDR2 (germline): SGHAT, FQDESV (reference sequence). The CDR3 extends over 16 amino acids.

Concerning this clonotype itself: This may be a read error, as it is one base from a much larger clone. The CDR3 region has the DNA TGTGCCAGCAGTTCCCAGGGGGGAAAGGCCCAGTACTTC. Translation gives CASSSQGGKAQYF. The rearrangement links TRBV28 to TRBJ2-5, with D perhaps matching TRBD1 (7 bases). Per germline, CDR1 MDHEN and CDR2 SYDVKM. The CDR3 covers 13 residues. Trimming removed 4 bases at V and 9 bases at J, with 15 bases between.

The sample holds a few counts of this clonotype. For the CDR3, the DNA is TGCAGCGTAAGCGCTGGGGCCAACGTCCTGACTTTC. It yields the protein CSVSAGANVLTF. The V gene is TRBV29-1, the J gene TRBJ2-6; D gene ambiguous. CDR1 SQVTM and CDR2 ANQGSEA come from the germline V gene. With 6 bases removed from V and 2 bases from J, the gap between germline ends came to 5 bases. The CDR3 runs 12 residues.

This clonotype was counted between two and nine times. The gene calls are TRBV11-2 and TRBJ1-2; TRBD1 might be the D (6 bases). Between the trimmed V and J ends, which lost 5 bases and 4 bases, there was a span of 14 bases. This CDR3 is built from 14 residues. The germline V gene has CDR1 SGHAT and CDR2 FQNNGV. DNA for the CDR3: TGTGCCAGCAGCCAATCTACGGGGGCCTATGGCTACACCTTC. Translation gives CASSQSTGAYGYTF.

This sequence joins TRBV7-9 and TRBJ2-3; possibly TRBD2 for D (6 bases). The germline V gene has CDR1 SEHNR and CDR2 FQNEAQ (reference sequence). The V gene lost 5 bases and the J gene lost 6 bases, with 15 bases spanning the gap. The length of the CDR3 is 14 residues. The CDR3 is CASSIWEVADTQYF. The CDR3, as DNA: TGTGCCAGCAGCATCTGGGAGGTGGCGGATACGCAGTATTTT.

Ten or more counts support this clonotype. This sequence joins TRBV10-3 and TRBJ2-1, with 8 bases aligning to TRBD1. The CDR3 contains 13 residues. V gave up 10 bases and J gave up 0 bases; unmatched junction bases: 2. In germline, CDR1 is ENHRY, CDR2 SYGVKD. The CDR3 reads CATTGGSYNEQFF. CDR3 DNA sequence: TGTGCCACAACAGGGGGCTCCTACAATGAGCAGTTCTTC.

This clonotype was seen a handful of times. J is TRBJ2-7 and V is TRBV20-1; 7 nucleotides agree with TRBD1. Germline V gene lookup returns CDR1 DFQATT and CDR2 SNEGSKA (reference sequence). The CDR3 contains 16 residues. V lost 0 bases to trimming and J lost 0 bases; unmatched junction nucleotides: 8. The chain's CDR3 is CSARDLGGRSSYEQYF. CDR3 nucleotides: TGCAGTGCTAGAGATTTAGGGGGCAGGAGCTCCTACGAGCAGTACTTC.